These 27 T cell receptor beta chains originate from one sample sequenced in a study of blood T cell repertoires in COVID-19 (TCRdb year 2020). Receptors were amplified or captured by the immunoSEQ multiplex PCR assay. TCRdb obtained this table from immuneACCESS and retained in-frame rearrangements with V and J assigned. These tables miss some clones; where compared with another copy, unresolved V genes account for less than half of the shortfall, and the remainder is unexplained. A total of around 62,000 clones appear in this sample, 85% to 90% of them only once. Around 1.5% of the sample is in the top ten clones. The sample was peripheral blood. The receptors stem from a man between 60 and 75 years old with acute or convalescent COVID-19.

This clone was picked up one time. The rearrangement joins TRBV7-3 to TRBJ1-1, with TRBD1 matching 7 bases. This CDR3 spans 13 amino acids. The germline V gene encodes CDR1 SGHTA and CDR2 FQGTGA. The junction had 1 base not matched to a gene; V was cut back by 5 bases and J by 1 base. Here the CDR3 DNA reads TGTGCCAGCAGCCGACAGGGGAACACTGAAGCTTTCTTT. Amino acids: CASSRQGNTEAFF.

The rearrangement links TRBV9 to TRBJ2-1; 9 bases are a match to TRBD2. V gave up 3 bases and J gave up 0 bases; unmatched junction bases: 10. The CDR3 totals 18 residues. Germline lookup yields CDR1 SGDLS and CDR2 YYNGEE. The CDR3 nucleotides are TGTGCCAGCAGCGACCCCCTAGCGGGATGGAACTCCTACAATGAGCAGTTCTTC. This sequence encodes CASSDPLAGWNSYNEQFF.

The V call is TRBV6-5, the J call TRBJ2-7, with a weak D call TRBD2 (5 bases). Trimming shortened V by 6 bases and J by 2 bases, and 17 bases separated the two germline ends. The CDR3 sequence is 15 residues long. CDR1 is MNHEY, CDR2 SVGAGI, per germline. This chain's CDR3 is CASSTRGARAYEQYF. The CDR3 nucleotides read TGTGCCAGCAGCACTCGGGGAGCGCGGGCCTACGAGCAGTACTTC.

The rearrangement uses TRBV27 and TRBJ1-1, with 10 positions matching TRBD1. The germline V gene has CDR1 MNHEY and CDR2 SMNVEV (reference sequence). Trimming at V came to 6 bases and at J to 7 bases, leaving 14 bases not matched to a gene. CDR3 length equals 16 residues. The CDR3 spells CASSKPPGQGTFEAFF. DNA of the CDR3: TGTGCCAGCAGCAAACCCCCGGGACAGGGGACTTTTGAAGCTTTCTTT.

The genes are TRBV4-3 and TRBJ1-2; no reliable D call. V lost 0 bases, J lost 0 bases, and 11 bases lay in between. Per germline, CDR1 LGHNA and CDR2 YSLEER. The CDR3 is 16 residues long. The CDR3 loop is CASSQDLVYSNYGYTF. CDR3 bases: TGCGCCAGCAGCCAAGACCTCGTGTATTCTAACTATGGCTACACCTTC.

J is TRBJ2-7 and V is TRBV7-2; tentative D call: TRBD1 (6 bases). V lost 3 bases to trimming and J lost 3 bases, with 9 bases between them. The CDR3 sequence is 13 residues long. Germline V gene lookup returns CDR1 SGHTA and CDR2 FQGNSA. In DNA, the CDR3 is TGTGCCAGCAGCTTCATCAGGGGCTACGAGCAGTACTTC. As protein: CASSFIRGYEQYF. The full variable domain, with the rest looked up from reference TRBV7-2 and TRBJ2-7, is GAGVSQSPSNKVTEKGKDVELRCDPISGHTALYWYRQSLGQGLEFLIYFQGNSAPDKSGLPSDRFSAERTGGSVSTLTIQRTQQEDSAVYLCASSFIRGYEQYFGPGTRLTVT.

The chain employs TRBV28 and TRBJ1-5; no firm D call. Trimming shortened V by 7 bases and J by 0 bases, and 13 bases separated the two germline ends. Germline V lookup: CDR1 MDHEN, CDR2 SYDVKM. This CDR3 is built from 15 residues. DNA of the CDR3: TGTGCCAGCAACCCCCCAGACACTAGCAATCAGCCCCAGCATTTT. It encodes CASNPPDTSNQPQHF. Full variable domain (rest looked up from reference TRBV28 and TRBJ1-5): DVKVTQSSRYLVKRTGEKVFLECVQDMDHENMFWYRQDPGLGLRLIYFSYDVKMKEKGDIPEGYSVSREKKERFSLILESASTNQTSMYLCASNPPDTSNQPQHFGDGTRLSIL.

The V call is TRBV5-1, the J call TRBJ2-1; TRBD2 aligns across 10 bases. CDR1 SGHRS and CDR2 YFSETQ come from the germline V gene. V trimming: 3 bases; J trimming: 10 bases; junction bases outside the gene matches: 10. This CDR3 comprises 15 residues. The CDR3 DNA is TGCGCCAGCAGCTCAGAGAGCGGGAGGGCCCGAGAGCAGTTCTTC. Translated, it gives CASSSESGRAREQFF.

The genes are TRBV7-9 and TRBJ1-1, with D possibly TRBD1 on 6 matching bases. Germline-derived CDR1 and CDR2 are SEHNR and FQNEAQ (reference sequence). This CDR3 has 13 residues. With 5 bases removed from V and 3 bases from J, the gap between germline ends came to 10 bases. The CDR3 bases are TGTGCCAGCAGCGTCGGACAGCACACTGAAGCTTTCTTT. Protein: CASSVGQHTEAFF.

This clone was detected only once. This chain connects TRBV29-1 to TRBJ2-7; tentative D call: TRBD1 (6 bases). This CDR3 comprises 11 residues. V was cut by 6 bases and J by 6 bases, with 12 bases left in between. Germline V gives CDR1 SQVTM, CDR2 ANQGSEA. CDR3 sequence reads: CSVDRSGEQYF. The CDR3 DNA reads as TGCAGCGTAGACAGGTCCGGCGAGCAGTACTTC.

This chain joins TRBV4-2 and TRBJ2-7, with D possibly being TRBD2 (5 bases). The CDR3 has 13 amino acids. V lost 2 bases and J lost 3, with 8 bases in between. Germline V gene data show CDR1 as LGHNA and CDR2 as YNFKEQ. CDR3 region: CASSQIRDYEQYF. DNA of the CDR3: TGTGCCAGCAGCCAAATTCGGGACTACGAGCAGTACTTC.

The rearrangement links TRBV24-1 to TRBJ2-2; no clear D gene. V was trimmed by 9 bases and J by 0 bases, leaving 13 bases between them. The CDR3 length is 15 residues. Germline V gives CDR1 KGHDR, CDR2 SFDVKD. Here the CDR3 DNA reads TGTGCCACCTCGCCCGCGGATTCGAACACCGGGGAGCTGTTTTTT. Protein product: CATSPADSNTGELFF.

The chain carries TRBV7-9 and TRBJ1-1; D is undetermined. Germline CDR1 and CDR2: SEHNR and FQNEAQ (reference sequence). The CDR3 covers 14 residues. Between the trimmed V and J ends, which lost 0 bases and 1 base, there was a span of 6 bases. The CDR3, as DNA: TGTGCCAGCAGCTTAGCGGTCAGGAACACTGAAGCTTTCTTT. This translates into CASSLAVRNTEAFF. Full variable domain (missing parts from reference TRBV7-9 and TRBJ1-1): DTGVSQNPRHKITKRGQNVTFRCDPISEHNRLYWYRQTLGQGPEFLTYFQNEAQLEKSRLLSDRFSAERPKGSFSTLEIQRTEQGDSAMYLCASSLAVRNTEAFFGQGTRLTVV.

This chain joins TRBV7-3 and TRBJ2-1; 9 nucleotides match TRBD2. CDR3 length: 15 residues. Germline CDR1 and CDR2: SGHTA and FQGTGA. Trimming at V came to 5 bases and at J to 2 bases, leaving 4 bases not matched to a gene. CDR3 in amino acids: CASSPSSGAYNEQFF. CDR3 DNA sequence: TGTGCCAGCAGCCCCTCTAGCGGGGCCTACAATGAGCAGTTCTTC.

This chain uses TRBV19 with TRBJ2-7, with D possibly matching TRBD1 (6 bases). CDR1 and CDR2 from the germline V gene are LNHDA and SQIVND (reference sequence). The CDR3 sequence is 14 residues long. The V and J ends lost 4 bases and 5 bases respectively, with 15 bases between them. CDR3 in amino acids: CASSKHGQPNEQYF. The CDR3 coding sequence is TGTGCCAGTAGTAAACATGGACAGCCTAACGAGCAGTACTTC.

The chain couples TRBV28 to TRBJ1-2; 8 bases match TRBD1. From germline, CDR1 is MDHEN and CDR2 SYDVKM. The CDR3 is made up of 15 amino acids. The ends lost 4 bases at V and 7 bases at J; junction bases unmatched: 11. The CDR3 protein is CASSYPRTGPFGYTF. CDR3 nucleotide sequence: TGTGCCAGCAGTTACCCAAGGACAGGGCCTTTTGGCTACACCTTC.

The chain has TRBV24-1 and TRBJ1-5, with TRBD1 as a possible D gene (6 bases). CDR3 length equals 14 residues. Trimming stripped 4 bases from V and 2 bases from J, with 8 bases between. CDR1 is KGHDR, CDR2 SFDVKD, per germline. CDR3 bases: TGTGCCACCAGTGACAGGGGTGGCAATCAGCCCCAGCATTTT. Residues: CATSDRGGNQPQHF.

The CDR3 nucleotides read TGTGCCAGCAGCCTCGCGTTTGGCAATCAGCCCCAGCATTTT. Amino acid sequence: CASSLAFGNQPQHF. The chain joins TRBV7-9 to TRBJ1-5; D call uncertain. With 5 bases removed from V and 2 bases from J, the gap between germline ends came to 10 bases. The CDR3 runs 14 residues. Germline loops: CDR1 SEHNR, CDR2 FQNEAQ (reference sequence).

The gene calls are TRBV28 and TRBJ2-1; 7 positions agree with TRBD1. The CDR3 is 14 residues long. V gave up 3 bases and J gave up 7 bases; unmatched junction bases: 6. Germline values: CDR1 MDHEN, CDR2 SYDVKM. CDR3 in DNA: TGTGCCAGCAGTTTCTGGACAGGCGGTAATGAGCAGTTCTTC. Translating gives CASSFWTGGNEQFF.

The chain links TRBV7-3 to TRBJ2-5; the match to TRBD1 covers 10 bases. V trimming: 0 bases; J trimming: 2 bases; junction bases outside the gene matches: 6. Per germline, CDR1 SGHTA and CDR2 FQGTGA. This CDR3 comprises 17 residues. CDR3 coding DNA: TGTGCCAGCAGCTTAACTGGGACAGGGGCTCTTCAAGAGACCCAGTACTTC. Encoded protein: CASSLTGTGALQETQYF. The full variable domain, rest sourced from reference TRBV7-3 and TRBJ2-5, is GAGVSQTPSNKVTEKGKYVELRCDPISGHTALYWYRQSLGQGPEFLIYFQGTGAADDSGLPNDRFFAVRPEGSVSTLKIQRTERGDSAVYLCASSLTGTGALQETQYFGPGTRLLVL.

This chain connects TRBV28 to TRBJ1-2, with D possibly being TRBD1 (6 bases). CDR3 length equals 13 residues. The ends were cut back, 11 bases at V and 1 base at J, with 14 bases in the middle. Germline CDR1 and CDR2: MDHEN and SYDVKM. In nucleotides, the CDR3 is TGTGCCGTAGGAGGGGGGGTTAACTATGGCTACACCTTC. Translated, it gives CAVGGGVNYGYTF.

The rearrangement uses TRBV15 and TRBJ2-7, with a possible D match to TRBD2 (7 bases). This CDR3 comprises 14 residues. Trimming shortened V by 5 bases and J by 2 bases, and 13 bases separated the two germline ends. The V gene's germline CDR1 is LNHNV and CDR2 YYDKDF (reference sequence). CDR3 nucleotides: TGTGCCACCAGCTTCAGCGGGACACCCTACGAGCAGTACTTC. This translates into CATSFSGTPYEQYF.

Only one count was recorded for this clone. V gene TRBV5-8 combines with J gene TRBJ1-6; D is uncertain. Germline CDR1 SGHTS, CDR2 YDEGEE. The V and J ends lost 4 bases and 9 bases respectively, with 14 bases between them. CDR3 length: 14 amino acids. CDR3: CASSPKPGRSPLHF. CDR3 bases: TGTGCCAGCAGCCCCAAGCCAGGTCGTTCACCCCTCCACTTT.

The chain recombines TRBV7-9 with TRBJ2-5, with 9 nucleotides matching TRBD1. The junction had 0 bases not matched to a gene; V was cut back by 2 bases and J by 5 bases. CDR1 and CDR2 (germline): SEHNR, FQNEAQ (reference sequence). CDR3 length equals 13 residues. CDR3 DNA: TGTGCCAGCAGCTTAACAGGGGGCGAGACCCAGTACTTC. Translating it yields CASSLTGGETQYF.

V and J are TRBV30 and TRBJ2-5; D possibly uses TRBD1 or TRBD2 (6 bases each). This CDR3 has 16 amino acids. V lost 5 bases and J 0 bases, leaving 19 bases between the germline ends. Germline assignment: CDR1 GTSNPN and CDR2 SVGIG (reference sequence). The CDR3 nucleotides read TGTGCCTGGGGGGGGCCCCGCCCGAGGTACCAAGAGACCCAGTACTTC. Translated, it gives CAWGGPRPRYQETQYF. Based on the CDR3 plus reference TRBV30 and TRBJ2-5, the full variable domain is SQTIHQWPATLVQPVGSPLSLECTVEGTSNPNLYWYRQAAGRGLQLLFYSVGIGQISSEVPQNLSASRPQDRQFILSSKKLLLSDSGFYLCAWGGPRPRYQETQYFGPGTRLLVL.

This clone was seen a single time. The chain links TRBV27 to TRBJ1-2; D is ambiguous. Germline V gene lookup returns CDR1 MNHEY and CDR2 SMNVEV (reference sequence). This CDR3 comprises 13 residues. Trimming cost V 2 bases and J 8 bases, with 12 bases left between them. CDR3 region: CASSLGTAGGYTF. DNA for the CDR3: TGTGCCAGCAGTTTAGGCACGGCGGGCGGCTACACCTTC.

The rearrangement links TRBV7-2 to TRBJ1-4; TRBD1 is a possible D gene (5 bases). Trimming pared 4 bases from V and 7 bases from J, leaving 19 bases between. The germline V gene has CDR1 SGHTA and CDR2 FQGNSA. The CDR3 has 16 amino acids. CDR3 protein: CASSSLGGARAEKLFF. DNA for the CDR3: TGTGCCAGCAGCTCCCTGGGTGGGGCCCGAGCTGAAAAACTGTTTTTT.